The clone carrying this T cell receptor (beta chain) was seen more than once but under ten times. Its antigen is unidentified. The same CDR3 arises from other DNA sequences in this sample as well. Every bit of the isolated RNA underwent reverse transcription, so sequencing read expressed TCRB transcripts. Repertoires were generated with immunoSEQ multiplex PCR, while TCRdb's copy carries only in-frame clones and drops some. The table has 600,000 or so clones, around 15% seen once; the top ten hold nearly 0.04%. Cell sorting via CD45RO/CCR7/CD25/CD127/CD95/CD27 was performed to obtain CD4+ naive, central memory, regulatory and stem cell-like memory cells. This record comes from a study of beta chain features in type 1 diabetes. Turning to the study itself: Comparable age, gender and cell yields were observed in patients relative to healthy donors.

Germline V gene data show CDR1 as DFQATT and CDR2 as SNEGSKA (reference sequence). CDR3 length: 11 amino acids. V was trimmed by 3 bases and J by 4 bases, leaving 6 bases between them. Study results and limitations: Moderate yet significant TCRB CDR3 shortening was seen in Type 1 diabetes patients in all four CD4+ subsets.

Material: naive CD4+ T cells from blood. This chain links TRBV20-1 with TRBJ1-1; D gene unclear. The clonotype originates from a man younger than 35 with type 1 diabetes. The CDR3 sequence is CSASRGTEAFF. For the CDR3, the DNA is TGCAGTGCTAGCCGAGGCACTGAAGCTTTCTTT.